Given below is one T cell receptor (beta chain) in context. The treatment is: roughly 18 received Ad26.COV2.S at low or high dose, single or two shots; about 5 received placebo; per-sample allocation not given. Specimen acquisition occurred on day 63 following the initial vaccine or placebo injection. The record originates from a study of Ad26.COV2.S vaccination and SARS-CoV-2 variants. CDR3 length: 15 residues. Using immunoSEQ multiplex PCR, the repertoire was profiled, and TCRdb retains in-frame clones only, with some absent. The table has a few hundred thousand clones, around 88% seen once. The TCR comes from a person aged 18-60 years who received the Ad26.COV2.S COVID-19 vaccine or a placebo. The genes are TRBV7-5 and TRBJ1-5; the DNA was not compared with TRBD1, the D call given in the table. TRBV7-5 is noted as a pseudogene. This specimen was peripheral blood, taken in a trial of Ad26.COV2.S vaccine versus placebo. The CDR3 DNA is TGTGCCAGAAGCTTAGACAGGCCAGACAATCAGCCCCAGCATTTT. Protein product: CARSLDRPDNQPQHF.